One sample yielded the 3 T cell receptor beta chains listed below, sequenced in a study of T cells after yellow fever vaccination. TCRdb reprocessed the 5' RACE reads with MiXCR, giving one entry per CDR3 protein. The sample records 310,000 or so distinct CDR3 sequences, approximately 3.8% being singletons. The sample in question was PBMCs, obtained on the day of the yellow fever booster vaccination. Receptor source: a man aged 18 to 35 who received the YFV17D yellow fever vaccine.

This clonotype was counted only a few times. This chain joins TRBV7-2 and TRBJ2-1, with TRBD1 identical over 11 bases. Germline lookup yields CDR1 SGHTA and CDR2 FQGNSA. The V segment lost 3 bases and the J segment 2 bases; nucleotides outside the gene matches: 3. This CDR3 comprises 16 residues. CDR3 sequence (DNA): TGTGCCAGCAGCTTGTGGACAGGGGGCACCTACAATGAGCAGTTCTTC. It translates to CASSLWTGGTYNEQFF.

This clonotype was picked up a small number of times. The chain combines TRBV12-5 with TRBJ2-3; D is perhaps TRBD1 or TRBD2 (5 bases each). Trimming removed 7 bases from V and 2 bases from J, with 16 bases in between. The CDR3 totals 15 residues. Germline assignment: CDR1 LGHNT and CDR2 FRNRAP. The CDR3 loop reads CASAGDGGFTDTQYF. CDR3 DNA sequence: TGTGCTAGTGCTGGGGACGGAGGATTCACAGATACGCAGTATTTT.

In its sample, this clonotype was seen many times. DNA of the CDR3: TGTGCCAGCAGTTTTTCCGGGACAGGGTTTCCTTCGGACTCTGGAAACACCATATATTTT. It encodes CASSFSGTGFPSDSGNTIYF. V is TRBV12-3 or TRBV12-4 and J is TRBJ1-3; 9 bases fit TRBD1. Unmatched junction bases numbered 15, after V lost 3 bases and J lost 0 bases. The CDR3 is 20 amino acids.